These T cell receptor beta chains were read from a single sample in a study of control samples from healthy donors and cancer patients. Measured with immunoSEQ multiplex PCR; TCRdb has only the in-frame clones, and not every one. The sample consists of about 190,000 clones, roughly nine tenths of them appearing once. Sequencing input: blood. The source is a man aged 25-45 years in good health. The CDR3 runs from the conserved cysteine through the conserved F or W. D genes are given only for firm matches. Clone size, where shown, is once, few, many, or a class for clones that have expanded.

TRBD2 . TRBJ2-3 TRBV27 TGTGCCAGCAGTTTATTTTTATTGGGGCGGGGGGGAAGCACAGATACGCAGTATTTT CASSLFLLGRGGSTDTQYF
. . TRBJ2-2 TRBV5-1 TGCGCCAGCAGCTTGGGGGGAGGGGGCAACACCGGGGAGCTGTTTTTT CASSLGGGGNTGELFF
. . TRBJ2-3 TRBV6-4 TGTGCCAGCAGCAGGGTCGGCACAGATACGCAGTATTTT CASSRVGTDTQYF
. . TRBJ1-2 TRBV6-6 TGTGCCAGCAGTCCCGGACAGACTAGCTATGGCTACACCTTC CASSPGQTSYGYTF
TRBD2 . TRBJ2-1 TRBV10-2 TGCGCCAGCAGTGAGCAGGCGGGGGGGCGGAGCAATGAGCAGTTCTTC CASSEQAGGRSNEQFF
. . TRBJ1-2 TRBV30 TGTGCCTGGAGTGGAAAGGTTAACTATGGCTACACCTTC CAWSGKVNYGYTF
. once TRBJ1-1 TRBV3-1/TRBV3-2 TGTGCCAGCAGCCATTCCTCGGTCAGTGCTTTCTTT CASSHSSVSAFF
. . TRBJ1-5 TRBV6-2/TRBV6-3 TGTGCCAGCAGTTACTACAAACAGGGCAATCAGCCCCAGCATTTT CASSYYKQGNQPQHF
. . TRBJ1-1 TRBV5-6 TGTGCCAGCAGCTTGCAACCCAGGGCCAACACTGAAGCTTTCTTT CASSLQPRANTEAFF
. many TRBJ2-7 TRBV4-2 TGTGCCAGCAGCCAAGATCTTCCAAGCACCTACGAGCAGTACTTC CASSQDLPSTYEQYF
TRBD1 . TRBJ1-5 TRBV7-8 TGTGCCAGCAGCTCGGGGACAGGGGGGAACAATCAGCCCCAGCATTTT CASSSGTGGNNQPQHF
TRBD1 . TRBJ1-6 TRBV6-5 TGTGCCAGCAGGCCGGGACAGTATAATTCACCCCTCCACTTT CASRPGQYNSPLHF
. few TRBJ2-1 TRBV6-4 TGTGCCAGCAGTGAGGAGAGCTCCTACAATGAGCAGTTCTTC CASSEESSYNEQFF
. . TRBJ1-2 TRBV5-6 TGTGCCAGCAGCTTGATAGGGGACTATGGCTACACCTTC CASSLIGDYGYTF
TRBD1 . TRBJ1-1 TRBV30 TGTGCCTGGAAGGCAGGGGGAAACATGAACACTGAAGCTTTCTTT CAWKAGGNMNTEAFF
TRBD1 . TRBJ1-5 TRBV10-3 TGTGCCATCAACCCCGGACAGGATAGCAATCAGCCCCAGCATTTT CAINPGQDSNQPQHF
. . TRBJ2-1 TRBV5-1 TGCGCCAGCAGCACACGACCTAGAACGGTGGATGAGCAGTTCTTC CASSTRPRTVDEQFF
. . TRBJ1-5 TRBV10-2 TGCGCCAGCAGTGAGCGTGGGTTTAGCAATCAGCCCCAGCATTTT CASSERGFSNQPQHF
. . TRBJ1-3 TRBV19 TGTGCCAGTACCCAGGGAATTAACTCTGGAAACACCATATATTTT CASTQGINSGNTIYF
TRBD1 . TRBJ1-5 TRBV5-1 TGCGCCAGCAGCCTAACAGGGGGTGACAATCAGCCCCAGCATTTT CASSLTGGDNQPQHF
TRBD1 . TRBJ1-2 TRBV28 TGTGCCAGCAGTTTACCCCTGACAGGGTCGGACTATGGCTACACCTTC CASSLPLTGSDYGYTF
. . TRBJ2-3 TRBV19 TGTGCCAGTGGGATCACAGATACGCAGTATTTT CASGITDTQYF
TRBD1 . TRBJ2-7 TRBV7-8 TGTGCCAGCAGCTTCCTCGGGACAGCAACCTACGAGCAGTACTTC CASSFLGTATYEQYF
. . TRBJ1-1 TRBV2 TGTGCCAGCAGTGAACGGGGGGTCACCCCGGGGGACGGCCCTGAAGCTTTCTTT CASSERGVTPGDGPEAFF
. . TRBJ2-1 TRBV9 TGTGCCAGCAGCGTCGCAGACAATGAGCAGTTCTTC CASSVADNEQFF
. . TRBJ1-1 TRBV10-2 TGCGCCGTGCTGGAGATCATGAACACTGAAGCTTTCTTT CAVLEIMNTEAFF
. . TRBJ1-1 TRBV30 TGTGCCTGGAGTGTGGGGGGCACTGAAGCTTTCTTT CAWSVGGTEAFF
TRBD1 once TRBJ2-5 TRBV27 TGTGCCAGCAGTTCCCCGGGACAGGGAAGAGAGACCCAGTACTTC CASSSPGQGRETQYF
TRBD1 . TRBJ1-5 TRBV2 TGTGCCAGCAGTTGGACAGGGGGGAATCAGCCCCAGCATTTT CASSWTGGNQPQHF
. . TRBJ1-4 TRBV5-6 TGTGCCAGCAGCTTAGCAAGGGACGCCGCCGCTAATGAAAAACTGTTTTTT CASSLARDAAANEKLFF
. . TRBJ1-1 TRBV5-1 TGCGCCAGCAGCTTTTGGGGGGCCAGGAGAATGAACACTGAAGCTTTCTTT CASSFWGARRMNTEAFF
. once TRBJ1-4 TRBV28 TGTGCCAGCAACGGACGTCCAGGGGAAAAACTGTTTTTT CASNGRPGEKLFF
. . TRBJ2-2 TRBV29-1 TGCAGCGTGTTCGCGAAGGGCTCGCTGGGTACCGGGGAGCTGTTTTTT CSVFAKGSLGTGELFF
TRBD2 . TRBJ2-3 TRBV5-1 TGCGCCAGCAGCCCTCCTAGCGGGGGGACAGATACGCAGTATTTT CASSPPSGGTDTQYF
TRBD2 . TRBJ2-3 TRBV5-1 TGCGCCAGCAGCCCCTTTACTAGCGGAACAGATACGCAGTATTTT CASSPFTSGTDTQYF
. once TRBJ1-1 TRBV7-9 TGTGCCAGCAGTGTAATCCGGGGGGAGAACACTGAAGCTTTCTTT CASSVIRGENTEAFF
. . TRBJ2-2 TRBV2 TGTGCCAGCAGTGGGACATACAACACCGGGGAGCTGTTTTTT CASSGTYNTGELFF
TRBD1 . TRBJ1-2 TRBV29-1 TGCAGCGTTGAAGATCGACAGGGCGATGGCTACACCTTC CSVEDRQGDGYTF
. . TRBJ1-5 TRBV5-8 TGTGCCAGCAGCTTGGAGTGGGTAAGAGGCAATCAGCCCCAGCATTTT CASSLEWVRGNQPQHF
. . TRBJ1-6 TRBV27 TGTGCCAGCAGTCCAAACAGGGACGCCTATAATTCACCCCTCCACTTT CASSPNRDAYNSPLHF
. . TRBJ2-1 TRBV7-2 TGTGCCAGCAGCTTAGACTATTCTAGTCCGTTCTTC CASSLDYSSPFF
. . TRBJ2-7 TRBV28 TGTGCCAGCAGCAAGGACAGCCCATACGAGCAGTACTTC CASSKDSPYEQYF
. . TRBJ1-2 TRBV30 TGTGCCTGGAGTGTACCGGGAGGACAGCTTTCATACACCTTC CAWSVPGGQLSYTF
TRBD1 . TRBJ1-1 TRBV2 TGTGCCAGCAGTGACAGGGGGCTGGTCACTGAAGCTTTCTTT CASSDRGLVTEAFF
. . TRBJ2-3 TRBV3-1/TRBV3-2 TGTGCCAGCAGCCACGTCGGCGGTACGCAGTATTTT CASSHVGGTQYF
TRBD2 once TRBJ2-3 TRBV11-2 TGTGCCAGCAGACTCCGGACTAGCGAGAGCACAGATACGCAGTATTTT CASRLRTSESTDTQYF
TRBD1 . TRBJ1-5 TRBV19 TGTGCCAGTAGTCCCCGGACAGGGGACAGTCAGCCCCAGCATTTT CASSPRTGDSQPQHF
TRBD1 . TRBJ2-3 TRBV27 TGTGCCAGCAGCGGGGACAGGGGTTTAAGTACGCAGTATTTT CASSGDRGLSTQYF
TRBD2 once TRBJ2-1 TRBV6-4 TGTGCCAGCAGTGTTAGGCTAGCGGGGGTCAATGAGCAGTTCTTC CASSVRLAGVNEQFF
. . TRBJ1-2 TRBV6-5 TGTGCCACCTTGTCCGGGTCTAACTATGGCTACACCTTC CATLSGSNYGYTF
TRBD1 . TRBJ1-6 TRBV6-5 TGTGCCAGCAGTTTACAGGGGAGCTCCTATAATTCACCCCTCCACTTT CASSLQGSSYNSPLHF
. . TRBJ1-5 TRBV11-2 TGTGCCAGCAGCTTGTCAGGCAGTAGCAATCAGCCCCAGCATTTT CASSLSGSSNQPQHF
. . TRBJ1-3 TRBV12-3/TRBV12-4 TGTGCCAGCAGTGCTACTGGAAACACCATATATTTT CASSATGNTIYF
. . TRBJ1-4 TRBV29-1 TGCAGCGTTGCGGGGCAGTTCAATGAAAAACTGTTTTTT CSVAGQFNEKLFF
. . TRBJ2-2 TRBV27 TGTGCCAGCAGTTTCGGTCCAGGATCCACCGGGGAGCTGTTTTTT CASSFGPGSTGELFF
. once TRBJ1-3 TRBV9 TGTGCCAGCAGCGTAGGCGGGCGGGGGCCCGGAAACACCATATATTTT CASSVGGRGPGNTIYF
. once TRBJ2-7 TRBV3-1/TRBV3-2 TGTGCCAGCAGCCAGGGCAGTTACGAGCAGTACTTC CASSQGSYEQYF
. . TRBJ2-1 TRBV19 TGTGCCAGTAGTCTGAGAAGTCCTCCCATTGAGCAGTTCTTC CASSLRSPPIEQFF
TRBD2 . TRBJ2-1 TRBV25-1 TGTGCCAGCAGGACTAGCGGGGGGAGCAATGAGCAGTTCTTC CASRTSGGSNEQFF